This T cell receptor (beta chain) was identified in a study of shared clonotypes between healthy human individuals. Produced via immunoSEQ multiplex PCR; TCRdb's table is partial and in-frame only. The sample lists around 2,000,000 clones, approximately 94% seen once, with roughly 1.7% in the top ten. Germline CDR1 reads MGHRA; CDR2 reads YSYEKL. V was clipped by 1 base and J by 4 bases; unmatched bases: 2. This CDR3 is 14 amino acids long. Study conclusions and caveats: Naive subsets tended to show greater estimated richness than memory subsets.

Naivety among CD8 cells was defined by CD45RO negativity and positive CCR7 selection, thereby excluding terminally differentiated effector memory CD45RA+ cells. A word on this clone: The antigen remains undetermined. This sample includes further DNA sequences coding for the same CDR3.

Input material: naive CD8+ T cells from PBMCs. The clonotype was recovered from a man younger than 35 in good health. Some clones in this sample may be carry-over from other donors' samples. V usage is TRBV4-1 and J usage is TRBJ1-1; 8 bases align to TRBD1. This CDR3 is CASSQVTGGTEAFF. DNA of the CDR3: TGCGCCAGCAGCCAAGTTACAGGGGGCACTGAAGCTTTCTTT.